This T cell receptor (beta chain) was retrieved from a study of Ad26.COV2.S vaccination and SARS-CoV-2 variants (TCRdb year 2021). Regarding the study in general: Donors in the vaccine arm were drawn from COV1001, a phase I-IIa trial of Ad26.COV2.S in healthy adults that was multicentre, randomized, double-blind and placebo-controlled. Participants in the trial were split at random into five groups of five each, receiving low-dose or high-dose Ad26.COV2.S once or twice, or else placebo on both occasions. Ad26.COV2.S was administered intramuscularly at a dose of 5x10^10 or 1x10^11 viral particles, either as one shot or as two shots given 56 days apart. Investigators remained blinded to trial group allocation during experiments and outcome assessment. The specificity and breadth of SARS-CoV-2-reactive T cell receptors after Ad26.COV2.S vaccination were assessed by TCRbeta repertoire sequencing. The TCR-sequenced set comprised around 32 samples: around 20 Ad26.COV2.S vaccine recipients, 5 placebo recipients and 8 SARS-CoV-2 convalescent individuals. The study at large found these results: Substantial breadth of spike-specific CD8+ and CD4+ T cell responses was reported after vaccination. Compared with placebo recipients, Ad26.COV2.S recipients showed higher spike-specific TCR breadth (P = 0.0014). Vaccine and placebo recipients had similar non-spike TCR breadth, a finding consistent with the vaccine containing only spike. Comparing responses between vaccine doses or regimens was not something the study was powered to do. The authors noted that the TCR breadth and depth analyses may have underestimated total T cell responses.

Reading the label with the study, this specimen's treatment or condition is: about 20 received Ad26.COV2.S at low or high dose, single or two shots; about 5 received placebo; per-sample allocation not given. For vaccine and placebo recipients, the sequenced repertoires came from samples collected on day 63 after the first injection. Between 29 July and 7 August 2020, Cohort 1b enrolled about two dozen adults aged 18-55 years at one site in Boston, USA. As a vaccine, Ad26.COV2.S was a replication-incompetent adenovirus type 26 vector that expressed a prefusion-stabilized SARS-CoV-2 spike protein derived from the original Wuhan strain. Counted from cysteine to phenylalanine, this CDR3 has 12 amino acids. The CDR3 DNA has 36 bases and is translated from base 1. The germline V gene encodes CDR1 SGHNT and CDR2 YYREEE (reference sequence). Cut back by 3 bases and 8 bases, the V and J ends lie 11 bases apart.

Turning to this clone: This clone's antigen is unknown. No quality values exist for individual bases; no much larger clone is one base distant.

TCRbeta CDR3 regions were sequenced with the immunoSEQ Assay. After extraction, genomic DNA underwent amplification by bias-controlled multiplex PCR, followed by high-throughput sequencing. Processing in the source paper ran as follows. To quantify the absolute abundance of each unique TCRbeta CDR3 region, sequences were collapsed and filtered. T cell fraction was estimated by normalizing TCRbeta template counts to usable DNA, which was measured by amplifying reference genes present in all nucleated cells. Repertoire TCRs were annotated as SARS-CoV-2-specific when V gene, CDR3 amino acid sequence and J gene were exactly matched to a known reactive TCR set. The reference SARS-CoV-2 TCR set came from MIRA and was filtered for enrichment in COVID-19-positive ImmuneCODE repertoires, removing public or cross-reactive TCRs. Drawing on the MIRA antigens, annotated TCRs were analysed further at the level of specific ORF or position within ORF. Breadth was defined as annotated unique rearrangements over total unique productive rearrangements; depth was the summed frequency of those rearrangements. Two-sided Wilcoxon rank-sum tests were applied when comparing TCR breadth between groups. In TCRdb, the immuneACCESS table is reduced to in-frame sequences with V and J assigned. These tables do not hold every clone; where another copy was compared, an unresolved V gene accounts for under half, and the others remain unexplained. V and J calls and clone size are given by that table; D and trimming were obtained from the DNA. The sample profile shows around 300,000 clones; approximately 86% of them were found once. Around 10% of the sample comes from the top ten.

This receptor was taken from a person between 18 and 65 years old who received the Ad26.COV2.S COVID-19 vaccine or a placebo. Specimen: peripheral blood, collected in a trial of Ad26.COV2.S vaccine versus placebo. Recombination connected TRBV5-4 to TRBJ1-2; the D region possibly corresponds to TRBD1 (6 bases align). The sequence in DNA is TGTGCCAGCAGCTACTGGACAGACGGCTACACCTTC. The encoded protein is CASSYWTDGYTF.